One T cell receptor (beta chain) is described in this entry. The antigen remains undetermined. This entry is derived from a study of cytomegalovirus exposure and HLA in healthy donors. The CDR3 contains 15 residues. In germline, CDR1 is SGHDN, CDR2 FVKESK. V gave up 4 bases and J gave up 1 base, with 8 bases separating them. A multiplex PCR was run with 60 Vbeta primers and 13 Jbeta primers. Assay used: immunoSEQ multiplex PCR; TCRdb lists only in-frame clones, some missing. The sample consists of around 75,000 clones, approximately 80% of them appearing once. Study-wide results and limits: The authors later found most CMV-associated TCR beta chains appeared HLA-restricted. Three of the chains that were CMV-associated were confirmed in vitro to be specific for CMV antigens. A further, later analysis showed that HLA-associated TCR beta chains (compared with equally common others) were more clonally expanded.

Specimen: PBMCs. The rearrangement links TRBV14 to TRBJ2-6; D is unclear. The source is a man between 18 and 29 years old in good health and CMV-seronegative. This CDR3 reads CASSRRRSGANVLTF. DNA for the CDR3: TGTGCCAGCAGCCGGCGGCGGTCTGGGGCCAACGTCCTGACTTTC.